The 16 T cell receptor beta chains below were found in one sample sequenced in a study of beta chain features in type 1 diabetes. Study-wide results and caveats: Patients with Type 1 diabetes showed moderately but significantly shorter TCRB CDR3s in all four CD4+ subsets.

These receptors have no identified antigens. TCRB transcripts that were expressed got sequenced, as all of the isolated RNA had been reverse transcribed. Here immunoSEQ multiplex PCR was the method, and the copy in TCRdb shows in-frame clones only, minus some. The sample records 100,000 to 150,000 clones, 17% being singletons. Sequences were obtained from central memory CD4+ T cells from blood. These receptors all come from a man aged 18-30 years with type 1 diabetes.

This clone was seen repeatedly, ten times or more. DNA for the CDR3: TGTGCCACCGCAACCGGGAGGGCCGGGGAGACCCAGTACTTC. This codes for CATATGRAGETQYF. The chain combines TRBV10-3 with TRBJ2-5; 8 bases are a match to TRBD2. Unmatched junction bases numbered 12, after V lost 10 bases and J lost 5 bases. Germline V gene data show CDR1 as ENHRY and CDR2 as SYGVKD. The CDR3 is made up of 14 amino acids.

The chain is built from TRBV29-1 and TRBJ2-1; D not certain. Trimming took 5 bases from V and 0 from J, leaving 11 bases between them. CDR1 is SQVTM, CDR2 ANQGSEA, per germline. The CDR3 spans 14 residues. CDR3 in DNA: TGCAGCGTTTCCAAATCAAGCTCCTACAATGAGCAGTTCTTC. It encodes CSVSKSSSYNEQFF.

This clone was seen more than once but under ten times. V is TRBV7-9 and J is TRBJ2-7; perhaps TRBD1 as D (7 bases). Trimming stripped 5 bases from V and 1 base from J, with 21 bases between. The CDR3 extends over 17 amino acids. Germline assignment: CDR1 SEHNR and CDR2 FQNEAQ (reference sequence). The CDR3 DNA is TGTGCCAGCAGCGTAGGCAGGGGGGACAGCTTATCCTACGAGCAGTACTTC. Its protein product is CASSVGRGDSLSYEQYF.

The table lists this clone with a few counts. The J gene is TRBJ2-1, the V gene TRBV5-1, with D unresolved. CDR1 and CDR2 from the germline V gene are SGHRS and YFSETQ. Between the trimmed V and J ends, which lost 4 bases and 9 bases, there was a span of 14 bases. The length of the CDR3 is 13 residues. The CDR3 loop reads CASSLDDLLEQFF. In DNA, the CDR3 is TGCGCCAGCAGCCTCGATGACTTGCTTGAGCAGTTCTTC.

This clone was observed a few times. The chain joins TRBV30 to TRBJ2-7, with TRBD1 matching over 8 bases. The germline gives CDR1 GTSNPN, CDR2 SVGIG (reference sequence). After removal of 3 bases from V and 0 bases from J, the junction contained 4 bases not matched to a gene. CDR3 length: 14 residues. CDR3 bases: TGTGCCTGGAGGCCAGGGGGCTTCTCCTACGAGCAGTACTTC. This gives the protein CAWRPGGFSYEQYF.

The CDR3 sequence is CASTPGRGQETQYF. DNA of the CDR3: TGTGCCAGCACCCCGGGGCGGGGACAAGAGACCCAGTACTTC. V usage is TRBV7-2 and J usage is TRBJ2-5; tentatively, D is TRBD2 (6 bases). Deletions cut 7 bases from V and 2 bases from J, with 14 bases between. The germline gives CDR1 SGHTA, CDR2 FQGNSA. CDR3 length: 14 amino acids.

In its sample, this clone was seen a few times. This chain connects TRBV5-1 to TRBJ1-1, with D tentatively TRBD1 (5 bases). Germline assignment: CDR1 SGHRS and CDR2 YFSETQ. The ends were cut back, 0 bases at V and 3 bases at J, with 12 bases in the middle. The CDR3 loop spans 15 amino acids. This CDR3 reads CASSLDPGPDTEAFF. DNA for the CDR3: TGCGCCAGCAGCTTGGATCCGGGGCCGGACACTGAAGCTTTCTTT.

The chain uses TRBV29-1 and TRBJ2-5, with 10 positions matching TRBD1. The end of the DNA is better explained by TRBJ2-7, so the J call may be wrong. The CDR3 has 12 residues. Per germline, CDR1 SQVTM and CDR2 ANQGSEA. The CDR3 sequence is CSVEGQGYEQYF. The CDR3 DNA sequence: TGCAGCGTCGAGGGACAGGGGTACGAGCAGTACTTC.

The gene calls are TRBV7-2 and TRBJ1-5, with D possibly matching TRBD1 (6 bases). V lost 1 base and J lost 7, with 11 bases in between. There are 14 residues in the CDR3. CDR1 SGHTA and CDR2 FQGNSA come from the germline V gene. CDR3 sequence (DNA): TGTGCCAGCAGCTTAGACAGGGTAGGACAGCCCCAGCATTTT. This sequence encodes CASSLDRVGQPQHF.

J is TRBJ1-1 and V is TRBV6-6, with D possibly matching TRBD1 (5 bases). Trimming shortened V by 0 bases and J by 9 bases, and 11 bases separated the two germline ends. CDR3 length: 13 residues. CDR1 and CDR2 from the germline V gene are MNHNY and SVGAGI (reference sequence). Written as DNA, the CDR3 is TGTGCCAGCAGTTACTCATTTGACAGCCAAGCTTTCTTT. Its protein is CASSYSFDSQAFF.

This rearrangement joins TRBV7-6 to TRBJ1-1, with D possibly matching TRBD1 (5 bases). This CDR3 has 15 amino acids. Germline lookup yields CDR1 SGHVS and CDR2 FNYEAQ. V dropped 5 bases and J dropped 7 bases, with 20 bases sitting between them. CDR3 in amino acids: CASSRQPGGSDEAFF. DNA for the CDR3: TGTGCCAGCAGCCGACAACCCGGGGGGTCTGATGAAGCTTTCTTT.

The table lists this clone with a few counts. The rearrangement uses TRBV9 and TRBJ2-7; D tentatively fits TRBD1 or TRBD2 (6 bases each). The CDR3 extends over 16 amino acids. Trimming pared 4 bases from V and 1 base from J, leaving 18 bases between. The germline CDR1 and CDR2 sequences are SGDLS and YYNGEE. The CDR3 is CASSTGRQASSYEQYF. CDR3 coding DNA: TGTGCCAGCAGCACCGGGAGACAGGCGTCTTCCTACGAGCAGTACTTC.

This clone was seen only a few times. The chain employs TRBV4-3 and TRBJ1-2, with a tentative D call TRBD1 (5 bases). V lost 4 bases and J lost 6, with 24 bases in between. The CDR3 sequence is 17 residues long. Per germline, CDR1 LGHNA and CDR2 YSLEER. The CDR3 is CASSPMEGRILTDGYTF. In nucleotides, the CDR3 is TGCGCCAGCAGCCCAATGGAGGGGAGGATACTGACCGATGGCTACACCTTC.

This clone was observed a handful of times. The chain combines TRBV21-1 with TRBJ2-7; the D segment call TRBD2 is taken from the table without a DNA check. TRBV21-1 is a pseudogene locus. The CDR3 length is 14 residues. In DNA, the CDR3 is TGTGCCAGCACGCTAGCGGGCCCGCGATACGAGCAGTACTTC. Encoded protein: CASTLAGPRYEQYF.

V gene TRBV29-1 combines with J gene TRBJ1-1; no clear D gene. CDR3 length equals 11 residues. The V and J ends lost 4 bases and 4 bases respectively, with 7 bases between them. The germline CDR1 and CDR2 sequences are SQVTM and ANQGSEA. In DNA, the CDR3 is TGCAGCGTTGGGGAGGGCACTGAAGCTTTCTTT. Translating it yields CSVGEGTEAFF. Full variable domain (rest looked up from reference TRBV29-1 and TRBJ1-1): SAVISQKPSRDICQRGTSLTIQCQVDSQVTMMFWYRQQPGQSLTLIATANQGSEATYESGFVIDKFPISRPNLTFSTLTVSNMSPEDSSIYLCSVGEGTEAFFGQGTRLTVV.

CDR3 bases: TGTGCCAGCAGCTCCCAAGGGGGCACAGATACGCAGTATTTT. It translates to CASSSQGGTDTQYF. The chain uses TRBV5-6 and TRBJ2-3; TRBD1 is a possible D gene (5 bases). Germline V gene lookup returns CDR1 SGHDT and CDR2 YYEEEE. Trimming left V 3 bases short and J 1 base short, with 9 bases between. The CDR3 spans 14 residues.